A single sample gave rise to the 18 T cell receptor beta chains below, sequenced in a study of shared clonotypes between healthy human individuals. Produced via immunoSEQ multiplex PCR; TCRdb's table is partial and in-frame only. The sample has about 2 million clones, 95% seen once. Sample: naive CD4+ T cells sorted from blood. Sample subset: CD45RA+ positively selected. The receptors come from a man younger than 30 in good health.

The chain carries TRBV6-4 and TRBJ2-2; D is possibly TRBD1 (5 bases). The CDR3 spans 15 residues. Per germline, CDR1 MRHNA and CDR2 SNTAGT. V lost 3 bases, J lost 2 bases, and 10 bases lay in between. The CDR3 region has the DNA TGTGCCAGCAGTGAGCAGGGCCTCAACACCGGGGAGCTGTTTTTT. Its translation is CASSEQGLNTGELFF.

The J gene is TRBJ2-7, the V gene TRBV2; no definite D call. The CDR3 totals 16 residues. Germline-derived CDR1 and CDR2 are SNHLY and FYNNEI. Trimming shortened V by 1 base and J by 2 bases, and 15 bases separated the two germline ends. As DNA, the CDR3 is TGTGCCAGCAGTGAAGTGCCCAGCGTGACTGCCTACGAGCAGTACTTC. This encodes CASSEVPSVTAYEQYF.

V gene TRBV5-1 combines with J gene TRBJ2-7; either TRBD1 or TRBD2 may fit D (5 bases each). The CDR3 extends over 14 amino acids. Germline lookup yields CDR1 SGHRS and CDR2 YFSETQ. Trimming shortened V by 4 bases and J by 2 bases, and 13 bases separated the two germline ends. This chain's CDR3 is CASSPSEGPYEQYF. The CDR3 coding sequence is TGCGCCAGCAGCCCATCCGAGGGACCCTACGAGCAGTACTTC.

As to this clone: The same CDR3 is also encoded by other DNA sequences in this sample. V gene TRBV5-1 combines with J gene TRBJ2-3; tentatively, D is TRBD2 (5 bases). Trimming took off 4 bases at V and 0 bases at J, with 6 bases between the two ends. There are 13 residues in the CDR3. CDR1 SGHRS and CDR2 YFSETQ come from the germline V gene. The CDR3 sequence is CASSRGSTDTQYF. DNA for the CDR3: TGCGCCAGCAGCCGGGGAAGCACAGATACGCAGTATTTT.

The count of this clone is one. This chain joins TRBV6-5 and TRBJ1-1; D is possibly TRBD1 (5 bases). Germline CDR1 reads MNHEY; CDR2 reads SVGAGI. This CDR3 region has 11 residues. V was clipped by 2 bases and J by 11 bases, with 9 bases between them. The CDR3 spells CASSYQGWAFF. The CDR3 region has the DNA TGTGCCAGCAGTTACCAGGGCTGGGCTTTCTTT.

J is TRBJ1-2 and V is TRBV28; the D gene is possibly TRBD1 (6 bases). This CDR3 has 16 amino acids. Germline-derived CDR1 and CDR2 are MDHEN and SYDVKM. V lost 6 bases and J lost 2, with 19 bases in between. The CDR3 protein is CASRTGGGFGNYGYTF. In DNA, the CDR3 is TGTGCCAGCAGGACAGGAGGGGGGTTCGGGAACTATGGCTACACCTTC.

A single count supports this clone. V and J are TRBV11-2 and TRBJ2-1; 10 bases align to TRBD2. Germline V lookup: CDR1 SGHAT, CDR2 FQNNGV. The CDR3 extends over 19 amino acids. With 0 bases clipped from V and 0 bases from J, the junction kept 8 bases outside the gene matches. The CDR3 sequence: CASSLDQVSGRSSYNEQFF. The CDR3 DNA reads TGTGCCAGCAGCTTAGATCAAGTTAGCGGGAGGTCCTCCTACAATGAGCAGTTCTTC.

V is TRBV10-3 and J is TRBJ2-2; TRBD2 matches 14 bases. The CDR3 is 18 residues long. CDR1 is ENHRY, CDR2 SYGVKD, per germline. The V gene end was trimmed by 6 bases and the J gene end by 2 bases; junction bases not matched to a gene: 8. The CDR3 reads CAIRDPGLAGANTGELFF. For the CDR3, the DNA is TGTGCCATCAGAGATCCGGGACTAGCGGGGGCAAACACCGGGGAGCTGTTTTTT.

The J gene is TRBJ2-3, the V gene TRBV6-6; TRBD2 agrees at 9 bases. The V gene end was trimmed by 6 bases and the J gene end by 1 base; junction bases not matched to a gene: 8. CDR3 length: 16 residues. Germline loops: CDR1 MNHNY, CDR2 SVGAGI (reference sequence). CDR3 sequence (DNA): TGTGCCAGCAGCCTCTTTATAGCGGGGGGCACAGATACGCAGTATTTT. Protein product: CASSLFIAGGTDTQYF.

The chain links TRBV12-5 to TRBJ2-3; 9 bases fit TRBD2. CDR3 length: 16 residues. CDR1 LGHNT and CDR2 FRNRAP come from the germline V gene. The V gene end was trimmed by 1 base and the J gene end by 2 bases; junction bases not matched to a gene: 4. The CDR3 is CASGLGTSAFTDTQYF. The CDR3 nucleotides are TGTGCTAGTGGTTTGGGGACTAGCGCGTTCACAGATACGCAGTATTTT.

This chain uses TRBV28 with TRBJ2-3; 7 nucleotides agree with TRBD2. Germline V gives CDR1 MDHEN, CDR2 SYDVKM. The CDR3 sequence is 15 residues long. V was clipped by 7 bases and J by 5 bases; unmatched bases: 12. The CDR3 here is CASTMRGYREDTQYF. The CDR3 DNA sequence: TGTGCCAGCACAATGCGGGGGTACCGCGAAGATACGCAGTATTTT.

The chain employs TRBV6-1 and TRBJ2-5, with D uncertain. The CDR3 spans 13 residues. From germline, CDR1 is MNHNS and CDR2 SASEGT. Trimming took off 5 bases at V and 1 base at J, with 8 bases between the two ends. CDR3 sequence: CASSTVSQETQYF. The CDR3 DNA reads TGTGCCAGCAGTACAGTCTCCCAAGAGACCCAGTACTTC.

Here the CDR3 DNA reads TGTGCCAGCAGCTCAAACAGGTTGCAGGAGACCCAGTACTTC. Amino acids: CASSSNRLQETQYF. This rearrangement joins TRBV7-6 to TRBJ2-5; tentatively, D is TRBD1 (5 bases). Germline CDR1 is SGHVS and CDR2 is FNYEAQ. V lost 4 bases and J lost 5, with 14 bases in between. The CDR3 spans 14 residues. Looking up the rest from reference TRBV7-6 and TRBJ2-5 gives the full variable domain: GAGVSQSPRYKVTKRGQDVALRCDPISGHVSLYWYRQALGQGPEFLTYFNYEAQQDKSGLPNDRFSAERPEGSISTLTIQRTEQRDSAMYRCASSSNRLQETQYFGPGTRLLVL.

This clone has a single count. Different DNA sequences within this sample yield the same CDR3. The chain has TRBV18 and TRBJ2-7, with a weak D call TRBD2 (6 bases). There are 13 residues in the CDR3. CDR1 and CDR2 (germline): KGHSH, LQKENI. The V end was cut by 2 bases, the J end by 7 bases, with 12 bases between. For the CDR3, the DNA is TGTGCCAGCTCACCAATTGGGGCGGGGGAGCAGTACTTC. As protein: CASSPIGAGEQYF. Looking up the rest from reference TRBV18 and TRBJ2-7 gives the full variable domain: NAGVMQNPRHLVRRRGQEARLRCSPMKGHSHVYWYRQLPEEGLKFMVYLQKENIIDESGMPKERFSAEFPKEGPSILRIQQVVRGDSAAYFCASSPIGAGEQYFGPGTRLTVT.

The V and J genes are TRBV6-1 and TRBJ1-1; D may be TRBD1 (6 bases). The CDR3 runs to 18 residues. The V gene lost 2 bases and the J gene lost 1 base, with 20 bases spanning the gap. CDR1 is MNHNS, CDR2 SASEGT, per germline. The CDR3: CASSERPAGVIKNTEAFF. DNA of the CDR3: TGTGCCAGCAGTGAACGTCCGGCAGGGGTAATAAAGAACACTGAAGCTTTCTTT.

Remarks on this clone: This specimen includes other DNA sequences encoding the same CDR3. The chain employs TRBV27 and TRBJ2-3; 14 nucleotides align to TRBD2. CDR1 is MNHEY, CDR2 SMNVEV, per germline (reference sequence). V shed 6 bases, J shed 4 bases, and the junction held 3 bases outside the gene matches. CDR3 length: 15 residues. CDR3 in DNA: TGTGCCAGCAGCCCGGGACTAGCGGGAGCAGATACGCAGTATTTT. Translation gives CASSPGLAGADTQYF.

This rearrangement joins TRBV6-5 to TRBJ2-1; D remains ambiguous. Germline-derived CDR1 and CDR2 are MNHEY and SVGAGI. There are 13 residues in the CDR3. V lost 6 bases and J lost 4, with 10 bases in between. CDR3 sequence: CASSITQYNEQFF. CDR3 DNA sequence: TGTGCCAGCAGCATTACACAATACAATGAGCAGTTCTTC.

The chain carries TRBV28 and TRBJ1-1, with TRBD1 as a possible D gene (6 bases). Germline CDR1 MDHEN, CDR2 SYDVKM. Trimming removed 6 bases from V and 5 bases from J, with 13 bases in between. The CDR3 loop spans 13 amino acids. The DNA for the CDR3 is TGTGCCAGCAGCAACAGGGAGAAAACTGAAGCTTTCTTT. This encodes CASSNREKTEAFF.